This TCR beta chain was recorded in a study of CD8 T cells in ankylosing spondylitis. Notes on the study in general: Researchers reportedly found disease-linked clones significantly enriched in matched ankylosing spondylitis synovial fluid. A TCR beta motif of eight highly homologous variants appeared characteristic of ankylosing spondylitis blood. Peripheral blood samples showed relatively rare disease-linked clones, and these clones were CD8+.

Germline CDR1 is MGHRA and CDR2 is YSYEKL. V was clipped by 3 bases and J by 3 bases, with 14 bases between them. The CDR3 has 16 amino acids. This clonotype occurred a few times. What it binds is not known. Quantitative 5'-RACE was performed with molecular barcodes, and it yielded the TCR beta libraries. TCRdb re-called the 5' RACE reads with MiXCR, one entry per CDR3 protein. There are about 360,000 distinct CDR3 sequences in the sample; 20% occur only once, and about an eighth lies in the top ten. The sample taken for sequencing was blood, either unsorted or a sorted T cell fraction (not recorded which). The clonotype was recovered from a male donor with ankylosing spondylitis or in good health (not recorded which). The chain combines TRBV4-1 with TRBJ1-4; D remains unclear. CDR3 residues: CASSQEETDSNEKLFF. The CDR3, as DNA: TGCGCCAGCAGCCAGGAGGAAACCGACTCTAATGAAAAACTGTTTTTT.